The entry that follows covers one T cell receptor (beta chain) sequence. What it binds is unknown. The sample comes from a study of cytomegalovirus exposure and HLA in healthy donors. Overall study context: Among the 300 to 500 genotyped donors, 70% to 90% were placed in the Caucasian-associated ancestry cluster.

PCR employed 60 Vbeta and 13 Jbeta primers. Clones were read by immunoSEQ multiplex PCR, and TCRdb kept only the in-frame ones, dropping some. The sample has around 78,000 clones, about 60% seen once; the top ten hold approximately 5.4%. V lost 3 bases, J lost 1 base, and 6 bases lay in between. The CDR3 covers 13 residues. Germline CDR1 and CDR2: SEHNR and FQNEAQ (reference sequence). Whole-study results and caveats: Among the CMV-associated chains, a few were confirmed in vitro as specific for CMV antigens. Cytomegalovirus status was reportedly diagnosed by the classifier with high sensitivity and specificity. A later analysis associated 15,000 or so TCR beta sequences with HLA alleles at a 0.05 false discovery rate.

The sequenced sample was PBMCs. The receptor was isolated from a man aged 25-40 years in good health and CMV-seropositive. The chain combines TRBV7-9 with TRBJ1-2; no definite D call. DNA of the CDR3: TGTGCCAGCAGCTTGAGGGTTAACTATGGCTACACCTTC. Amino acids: CASSLRVNYGYTF.